This T cell receptor (beta chain) emerged from a study of beta chain bispecific antibodies for T cell cancers (TCRdb year 2021). For context, the study as a whole: Healthy donor T cells were cocultured with T cell leukemia lines and bispecific antibodies, and TRBV sequencing of the surviving cells was then used to measure how much each TRBV family was depleted. On the cell surface, TRBV12 (TRBV12-3) was expressed by Jurkat cells, whereas TRBV5-5 was expressed by HPB-ALL cells.

Unique molecular identifier barcodes were built into the libraries and used for clonotype quantification. Qiagen AllPrep DNA/RNA Micro kits were used to isolate total RNA, and an Agilent TapeStation was used to check RNA quality. TCR beta libraries were constructed by 5' RACE, in which cDNA synthesis was followed by two PCR steps with TCR beta constant-region gene-specific primers. TCR beta libraries were sequenced on an Illumina MiSeq platform. The source study handled its data this way. Reads were processed with MIGEC, MiXCR and VDJtools. To get a clonotype's frequency, the unique molecular identifiers belonging to that clonotype were divided by all unique molecular identifiers in the sample. Nonfunctional TRBV genes listed as pseudogenes or open reading frames in IMGT, such as TRBV1, TRBV12-1 and TRBV21, were excluded. The public reads were run again by TCRdb, first through fastp at Q25 and then through MiXCR, and only productive beta chains were kept. Identical CDR3 proteins give one entry, which carries the most common genes and DNA. TCRdb assigned the V and J calls; the authors' analysis was not used. Across this sample there are around 8,600 distinct CDR3 sequences, with 2.2% seen only once. The ten largest clonotypes hold approximately 68% of the sample.

The junction carries 14 bases between V and J, which are trimmed by 3 bases and 6 bases respectively. According to the germline V gene, CDR1 reads MNHEY and CDR2 reads SVGEGT. The CDR3 sequence holds 14 residues, the cysteine and phenylalanine included. Solely the CDR3 DNA is kept, with 42 bases framed from the first base. Findings and caveats that apply to the study as a whole: Every sequenced sample contained a mix of leukemia cell line cells and normal T cells, and most targeted TRBV signal came from the leukemia cells rather than from the normal T cells. Cross-reactivity of the anti-TRBV5-5 antibody with TRBV5-6 was attributed to high sequence similarity between the two genes. Relative to anti-CD19, anti-TRBV5-5 exposure lowered TRBV5-5 signal by about 98% and lowered signal from the closely related TRBV5-6 by roughly 92%. Relative to anti-CD19, anti-TRBV12 exposure cut the share of total TRBV signal from TRBV12-3 by approximately 99%, while TRBV12-4 dropped by around 35%, which was not significant.

The treatment or condition tag for this specimen amounts to: alpha-CD19 control bispecific (anti-CD19 x anti-CD3). T cells were expanded from blood mononuclear cells with anti-CD3 antibody OKT3 or CD3/CD28 Dynabeads for roughly 3 days. Anti-CD19 bispecific antibody cocultures served as comparators for TRBV sequencing; in separate killing assays, anti-CD19 had no effect on Jurkat or HPB-ALL cells. Expanded T cells were maintained in RPMI 1640 supplemented with roughly 9.2% fetal bovine serum, recombinant human IL-2 (around 97 IU/ml) and IL-7 (about 4.7 ng/ml). For cocultures, around 5 x 10^4 normal T cells were combined with around 5 x 10^4 target cells and bispecific antibody in about 98 ul and incubated for approximately 16 hours at 37 degrees C. Every bispecific antibody was made of two single-chain variable fragments expressed in a single-chain diabody format with a His tag. Effector T cells were obtained from healthy human donors, and peripheral blood mononuclear cells were isolated from leukapheresis samples by Ficoll density gradient centrifugation.

Many counts were recorded for this clonotype. Its cognate antigen has yet to be identified. Base qualities are not at hand, and no much larger clone is one base apart. Recombination linked TRBV6-2 or TRBV6-3 to TRBJ1-2, and the D gene may be TRBD1, 5 bases matching. This receptor was identified in a human donor in good health. Some clones in this sample may be carry-over from other donors' samples. The specimen was T cells from a healthy donor cultured with Jurkat leukemia cells, collected from a culture containing an anti-CD19 bispecific antibody. The DNA sequence is TGTGCCAGCAGTTATCAGGGTGGCGGAAATGGCTACACCTTC. It translates to CASSYQGGGNGYTF.